This TCR beta chain was observed in a study of T cell changes during pregnancy in multiple sclerosis. Repertoires were generated with immunoSEQ multiplex PCR, while TCRdb's copy carries only in-frame clones and drops some. The profile covers around 52,000 clones, with 90% to 95% appearing a single time and roughly 0.19% taken by the ten largest. Germline CDR1 reads SGHTA; CDR2 reads FQGNSA. This CDR3 is built from 16 residues. The V gene lost 0 bases and the J gene lost 5 bases, with 16 bases spanning the gap. The specimen was CD4+ T cells from peripheral blood mononuclear cells, collected in the second trimester of pregnancy. V gene TRBV7-2 combines with J gene TRBJ1-2; D is uncertain. The sequence was obtained from a female donor with multiple sclerosis, enrolled in a pregnancy study. The CDR3 coding sequence is TGTGCCAGCAGCTTAGCGTCGGAGCGAACTGGGTATGGCTACACCTTC. Its translation is CASSLASERTGYGYTF.